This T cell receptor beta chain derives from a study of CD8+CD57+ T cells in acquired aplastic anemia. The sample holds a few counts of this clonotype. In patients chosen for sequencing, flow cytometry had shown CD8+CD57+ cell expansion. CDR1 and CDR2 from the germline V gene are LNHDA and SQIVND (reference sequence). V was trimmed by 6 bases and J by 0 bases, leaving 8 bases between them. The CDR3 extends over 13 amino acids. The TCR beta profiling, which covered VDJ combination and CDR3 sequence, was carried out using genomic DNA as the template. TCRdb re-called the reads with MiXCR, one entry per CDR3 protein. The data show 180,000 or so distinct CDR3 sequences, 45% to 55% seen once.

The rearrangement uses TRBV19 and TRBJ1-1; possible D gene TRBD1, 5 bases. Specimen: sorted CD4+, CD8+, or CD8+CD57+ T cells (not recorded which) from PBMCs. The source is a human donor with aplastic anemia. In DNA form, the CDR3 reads TGTGCCAGTAGAGACAGTTTGAACACTGAAGCTTTCTTT. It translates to CASRDSLNTEAFF.